Sequencing of this TCR beta chain was carried out in a study of cytomegalovirus exposure and HLA in healthy donors. Study results and limitations: Exclusion applied to some V segments, including TRBV6-2 and TRBV6-3, as they were indistinguishable.

For this clone: Its antigen is still unknown.

CDR1 MNHEY and CDR2 SMNVEV come from the germline V gene (reference sequence). The CDR3 length is 16 residues. The J segment lost 1 base and the V segment lost 6 bases, leaving 8 bases of the junction unmatched. Primers included in the PCR were 60 Vbeta and 13 Jbeta primers. As originally analysed: Unique TCR beta chains totaled roughly 80 million in a later count, with roughly 11 million of them shared. Clones were read by immunoSEQ multiplex PCR, and TCRdb kept only the in-frame ones, dropping some. Clonal size and the V and J genes are those of that table, whereas D and trimming came from the DNA. Found here are 85,000 to 100,000 clones, about 89% of them singletons; the top ten hold approximately 10%.

The sequence was obtained from a man younger than 45 in good health and CMV-seropositive. This chain links TRBV27 with TRBJ2-2; 7 bases are shared with TRBD2. Sequencing input: PBMCs. In DNA form, the CDR3 reads TGTGCCAGCAGACCTTGGCGGGAGTTGAACACCGGGGAGCTGTTTTTT. Its protein product is CASRPWRELNTGELFF.